Listed here are 27 T cell receptor beta chains from one sample, sequenced in a study of blood T cells in healthy people across ages. Using a J-beta primer mix together with a sample-barcoded 5' primer, a second PCR was run for about 7 to 12 cycles. In TCRdb, the 5' RACE reads were re-called with MiXCR into one record per CDR3 protein. The table records 650,000 to 800,000 distinct CDR3 sequences, 52% of them present only once. Source material: blood. These receptors came from a woman older than 75 in good health.

This clonotype was recorded only once. Since a much larger clone is just one base distant, this may be a read error. The chain joins TRBV12-3 or TRBV12-4 to TRBJ2-3; 13 bases match TRBD2. This CDR3 has 18 residues. With V trimmed by 4 bases and J by 0 bases, 7 bases remained unmatched. The CDR3 sequence is CASSSLTSGGSSTDTQYF. The CDR3 DNA reads as TGTGCCAGCAGTTCCTTGACTAGCGGGGGGTCTAGCACAGATACGCAGTATTTT.

This chain joins TRBV9 and TRBJ2-1; TRBD2 agrees at 9 bases. J was trimmed by 0 bases and V by 4 bases; bases with no gene match: 14. The germline V gene encodes CDR1 SGDLS and CDR2 YYNGEE. The CDR3 length is 19 residues. CDR3 bases: TGTGCCAGCAGCCCAGCTAGCGGGACGGTCCATTTCTCCTACAATGAGCAGTTCTTC. Protein product: CASSPASGTVHFSYNEQFF.

At least ten counts were recorded for this clonotype. The chain carries TRBV4-1 and TRBJ2-1; D remains ambiguous. V lost 2 bases and J 7 bases, leaving 12 bases between the germline ends. Per germline, CDR1 MGHRA and CDR2 YSYEKL. CDR3 length equals 14 residues. DNA of the CDR3: TGCGCCAGCAGCCAACAATACCCGAGGAATGAGCAGTTCTTC. Encoded protein: CASSQQYPRNEQFF.

V gene TRBV5-1 combines with J gene TRBJ2-3; TRBD2 is a possible D gene (5 bases). The CDR3 is made up of 14 amino acids. V was shortened by 2 bases and J by 5 bases, with 12 bases between the two germline ends. From germline, CDR1 is SGHRS and CDR2 YFSETQ. CDR3 in amino acids: CASSLIGVIDTQYF. The CDR3 coding sequence is TGCGCCAGCAGCTTAATCGGGGTCATAGATACGCAGTATTTT.

This clonotype showed up just once. J is TRBJ2-4 and V is TRBV28; D remains unclear. The J call may be wrong; the DNA end is better matched by TRBJ2-7. There are 14 residues in the CDR3. Per the germline V gene, CDR1 is MDHEN and CDR2 is SYDVKM. The CDR3 DNA follows: TGTGCCAGCAGACAATTAGGAACAACACGCGAGCAGTACTTC. Translating it yields CASRQLGTTREQYF.

This clonotype was seen ten or more times. The rearrangement joins TRBV20-1 to TRBJ2-5; possibly TRBD2 for D (5 bases). Germline lookup yields CDR1 DFQATT and CDR2 SNEGSKA (reference sequence). V was cut by 0 bases and J by 2 bases, with 10 bases left in between. The CDR3 totals 14 residues. CDR3 in amino acids: CSARDLRGQETQYF. Here the CDR3 DNA reads TGCAGTGCTAGAGATCTACGAGGGCAAGAGACCCAGTACTTC.

This clonotype was seen a handful of times. V is TRBV12-3 or TRBV12-4 and J is TRBJ2-2; 11 bases are shared with TRBD1. The trim removed 3 bases at V and 6 bases at J, leaving 3 bases unmatched. The CDR3 contains 15 residues. CDR3 protein: CASSFGTGGSGELFF. The DNA for the CDR3 is TGTGCCAGCAGTTTTGGGACAGGGGGATCCGGGGAGCTGTTTTTT.

This chain uses TRBV28 with TRBJ2-5; 10 nucleotides line up with TRBD2. J gave up 5 bases and V 3 bases, and 6 bases lay outside the gene matches. The CDR3 contains 15 residues. CDR1 MDHEN and CDR2 SYDVKM come from the germline V gene. CDR3 nucleotide sequence: TGTGCCAGCAGTTTGAAGCGGGGGGGCACGGAGACCCAGTACTTC. Its translation: CASSLKRGGTETQYF.

The CDR3 DNA is TGTGCCAGCAGCCAAGTCCTAGCGGGAGGCATTTACGAGCAGTACTTC. This encodes CASSQVLAGGIYEQYF. V is TRBV4-2 and J is TRBJ2-7, with 11 bases matching TRBD2. V shed 1 base, J shed 4 bases, and the junction held 6 bases outside the gene matches. Germline lookup yields CDR1 LGHNA and CDR2 YNFKEQ. The CDR3 is 16 residues long.

Note on this clonotype: At one end, the junction sequence differs from germline, possibly due to a read error. The chain uses TRBV24-1 and TRBJ2-2, with D tentatively TRBD1 or TRBD2 (5 bases each). The V gene's germline CDR1 is KGHDR and CDR2 SFDVKD. This CDR3 is 15 amino acids long. CDR3: CVTSGTFANTGELFF. CDR3 coding DNA: TGTGTCACCAGTGGGACGTTCGCGAACACCGGGGAGCTGTTTTTT.

Turning to this clonotype: With a much larger clone just one base away, this may be a read error. The DNA of the CDR3 is TGTGCCAGCAGCCCAAGGACATGGATAACAGATGCGCAGTATTTT. It codes for CASSPRTWITDAQYF. V and J are TRBV7-3 and TRBJ2-3; D may be TRBD1 (5 bases). Germline loops: CDR1 SGHTA, CDR2 FQGTGA. The length of the CDR3 is 15 residues.

Comments on this clonotype: One end of the junction is discordant with germline, which a read error may explain. The chain recombines TRBV13 with TRBJ2-1; D is possibly TRBD2 (6 bases). The CDR3 is 15 residues long. The germline V gene encodes CDR1 PRHDT and CDR2 FYEKMQ (reference sequence). The chain's CDR3 is CTSSSAGTVGDEQFF. As DNA, the CDR3 is TGTACCAGCAGCTCGGCGGGGACGGTGGGCGATGAGCAGTTCTTC.

The rearrangement links TRBV9 to TRBJ2-1; D may be TRBD2 (5 bases). This CDR3 is built from 15 residues. V was trimmed by 4 bases and J by 0 bases, leaving 11 bases between them. Germline V gene sequence: CDR1 SGDLS, CDR2 YYNGEE. CDR3: CASSTHGSSYNEQFF. In DNA, the CDR3 is TGTGCCAGCAGCACACATGGGAGCTCCTACAATGAGCAGTTCTTC.

The CDR3 spells CASSLMGTLHSLQETQYF. CDR3 sequence (DNA): TGTGCCAGCAGCTTAATGGGGACTTTGCACTCACTCCAAGAGACCCAGTACTTC. The rearrangement uses TRBV7-2 and TRBJ2-4; TRBD2 might be the D (6 bases). Matching the DNA end better, TRBJ2-5 makes the J call doubtful. CDR3 length equals 18 residues. Germline CDR1 and CDR2: SGHTA and FQGNSA.

This clonotype was seen a few times. The CDR3 sequence: CASSPGWGLGNYGYTF. The CDR3 region has the DNA TGCGCCAGCAGCCCTGGGTGGGGGCTTGGAAACTATGGCTACACCTTC. The chain employs TRBV5-1 and TRBJ1-2, with D possibly matching TRBD1 (6 bases). Germline values: CDR1 SGHRS, CDR2 YFSETQ. The CDR3 sequence is 16 residues long. With 4 bases removed from V and 2 bases from J, the gap between germline ends came to 18 bases.

In this sample, this clonotype turned up many times. This chain uses TRBV5-1 with TRBJ2-1; unclear D gene. Germline V gene lookup returns CDR1 SGHRS and CDR2 YFSETQ. Trimming shortened V by 1 base and J by 0 bases, and 8 bases separated the two germline ends. The length of the CDR3 is 15 residues. The CDR3 sequence: CASSLTLISYNEQFF. CDR3 nucleotide sequence: TGCGCCAGCAGCTTGACGCTGATCTCCTACAATGAGCAGTTCTTC.

This clonotype was counted between two and nine times. The chain joins TRBV20-1 to TRBJ1-1, with 8 bases matching TRBD1. The junction had 18 bases not matched to a gene; V was cut back by 5 bases and J by 7 bases. This CDR3 is 16 amino acids long. CDR1 and CDR2 from the germline V gene are DFQATT and SNEGSKA (reference sequence). The CDR3 DNA reads as TGCAGTGCTTTTCGACAGGGGAGATTAACATATGGTGAAGCTTTCTTT. This sequence encodes CSAFRQGRLTYGEAFF.

Written as DNA, the CDR3 is TGTGCCATCAGTGACTCGGGGGCTAGCGGGACGGGTGGCAATGAGCAGTACTTC. It yields the protein CAISDSGASGTGGNEQYF. The chain recombines TRBV10-3 with TRBJ2-4; 9 bases agree with TRBD2. This CDR3 is 18 amino acids long. J lost 13 bases, V lost 3 bases, and 22 bases had no gene match. Germline lookup yields CDR1 ENHRY and CDR2 SYGVKD.

The J gene is TRBJ2-1, the V gene TRBV4-1; 10 nucleotides line up with TRBD2. Germline CDR1 MGHRA, CDR2 YSYEKL. The CDR3 contains 17 residues. The ends lost 6 bases at V and 4 bases at J; junction bases unmatched: 12. The CDR3 region is CASRLGIAGGPYNEQFF. The CDR3, as DNA: TGCGCCAGCAGATTGGGGATAGCGGGAGGACCATACAATGAGCAGTTCTTC.

This rearrangement joins TRBV20-1 to TRBJ2-7; 7 bases are shared with TRBD1. The length of the CDR3 is 12 residues. With V trimmed by 7 bases and J by 5 bases, 8 bases remained unmatched. Germline lookup yields CDR1 DFQATT and CDR2 SNEGSKA (reference sequence). The CDR3 sequence: CSGESQGNEQYF. CDR3 nucleotides: TGCAGTGGGGAGTCACAGGGGAACGAGCAGTACTTC.

The CDR3 DNA reads TGTGCCACCTCCAGGATTCGACAGGGGGACAATCAGCCCCAGCATTTT. Translating gives CATSRIRQGDNQPQHF. V usage is TRBV10-3 and J usage is TRBJ1-5; 9 bases are a match to TRBD1. Germline loops: CDR1 ENHRY, CDR2 SYGVKD. The CDR3 covers 16 residues. Trimming removed 10 bases from V and 3 bases from J; junction bases left unmatched: 13.

V usage is TRBV27 and J usage is TRBJ2-7; 7 nucleotides line up with TRBD2. CDR1 is MNHEY, CDR2 SMNVEV, per germline (reference sequence). J gave up 2 bases and V 6 bases, and 7 bases lay outside the gene matches. CDR3 length: 14 residues. The CDR3 bases are TGTGCCAGCAGGACCGTAGCGGGCACCTACGAGCAGTACTTC. This encodes CASRTVAGTYEQYF.

This clonotype was counted ten times or more. The chain couples TRBV28 to TRBJ2-7, with a tentative D call TRBD1 (6 bases). Germline V gives CDR1 MDHEN, CDR2 SYDVKM. The CDR3 runs to 14 residues. The V gene lost 6 bases and the J gene lost 9 bases, with 21 bases spanning the gap. CDR3 in amino acids: CASSLRDNIEGQYF. In DNA, the CDR3 is TGTGCCAGCAGCCTCCGGGACAATATAGAGGGGCAGTACTTC.

V and J are TRBV20-1 and TRBJ2-1; 9 nucleotides line up with TRBD2. This CDR3 region has 15 residues. Germline V lookup: CDR1 DFQATT, CDR2 SNEGSKA (reference sequence). With V trimmed by 1 base and J by 4 bases, 5 bases remained unmatched. CDR3 residues: CSARGASGTYNEQFF. The CDR3 coding sequence is TGCAGTGCTAGAGGGGCTAGCGGGACTTACAATGAGCAGTTCTTC.

This clonotype has only a few counts. The chain recombines TRBV20-1 with TRBJ2-5; no reliable D call. CDR3 size: 12 residues. V was clipped by 0 bases and J by 9 bases, with 11 bases between them. Germline assignment: CDR1 DFQATT and CDR2 SNEGSKA (reference sequence). The CDR3 reads CSARDPGLAQYF. DNA of the CDR3: TGCAGTGCTAGAGATCCCGGTTTGGCCCAGTACTTC.

This clonotype was recorded many times. CDR3 region: CASSATAPWTQYF. DNA for the CDR3: TGTGCCAGCAGTGCTACAGCCCCATGGACCCAGTACTTC. The chain is built from TRBV28 and TRBJ2-5, with D unclear. CDR3 length: 13 amino acids. V dropped 5 bases and J dropped 7 bases, with 14 bases sitting between them. Per the germline V gene, CDR1 is MDHEN and CDR2 is SYDVKM.

V usage is TRBV27 and J usage is TRBJ2-4; a possible D gene is TRBD1 (5 bases). Judging by the DNA end, TRBJ2-7 fits better; the J call may be wrong. This CDR3 has 13 residues. The germline gives CDR1 MNHEY, CDR2 SMNVEV (reference sequence). CDR3 in amino acids: CASSDRQSYEQYF. The CDR3, as DNA: TGTGCCAGCAGTGATCGACAGTCCTACGAGCAGTACTTC.